This T cell receptor (beta chain) was obtained from a study of molecular identifiers for immune sequencing clone quantification. For the study at large: Within a replicate experiment, RNA obtained from either roughly 20,000 or 100,000 naive CD8 cells was divided into five aliquots, and four of those aliquots were then sequenced.

TCRdb re-derived calls from the PCR reads in MiXCR, one entry per CDR3 protein. The data contain tens of thousands of distinct CDR3 sequences, 15% to 20% of them singletons. Findings of the study overall: Clones carrying above 20 RNA copies accounted for over 99% of effector molecules, under 1% in naive cells. Spiked Jurkat TCR RNA equal to one cell could reportedly be picked out among 1 million or so naive cells.

CDR3 length: 11 residues. Trimming stripped 9 bases from V and 0 bases from J, with 5 bases between. CDR1 and CDR2 from the germline V gene are LNHDA and SQIVND (reference sequence). Naive CD8 libraries were made from roughly 18,000 to 920,000 sorted cells, and they used 10%, 30% or 50% RNA. This clonotype was picked up many times. Antigen: not known. Sequenced input: naive CD8+ T cells from blood, with Jurkat cell RNA spiked in. As to subset: FACS-sorted CD8+CD4-CCR7+CD45RA+ naive T cells. This receptor was taken from a human donor in good health. Some libraries in this study had Jurkat cell RNA spiked in. The chain recombines TRBV19 with TRBJ1-1; D unresolved. The CDR3 loop reads CASYLNTEAFF. The DNA of the CDR3 is TGTGCCAGCTATCTGAACACTGAAGCTTTCTTT. The full variable domain, rest sourced from reference TRBV19 and TRBJ1-1, is DGGITQSPKYLFRKEGQNVTLSCEQNLNHDAMYWYRQDPGQGLRLIYYSQIVNDFQKGDIAEGYSVSREKKESFPLTVTSAQKNPTAFYLCASYLNTEAFFGQGTRLTVV.